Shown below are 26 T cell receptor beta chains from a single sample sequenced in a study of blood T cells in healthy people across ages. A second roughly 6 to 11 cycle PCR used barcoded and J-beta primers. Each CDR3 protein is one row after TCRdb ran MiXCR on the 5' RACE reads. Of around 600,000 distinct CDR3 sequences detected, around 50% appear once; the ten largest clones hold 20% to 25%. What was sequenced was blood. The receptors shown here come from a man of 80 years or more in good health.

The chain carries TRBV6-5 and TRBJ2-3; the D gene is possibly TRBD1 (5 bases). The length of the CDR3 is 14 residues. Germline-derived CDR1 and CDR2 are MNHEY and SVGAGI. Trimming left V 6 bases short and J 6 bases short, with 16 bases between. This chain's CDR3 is CASSQGPEGDTQYF. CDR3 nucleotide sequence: TGTGCCAGCAGCCAGGGCCCTGAAGGGGATACGCAGTATTTT.

Here the CDR3 DNA reads TGCAGCGTTGTTGGGATCGACAGGGAGGACATTCAGTACTTC. Its translation: CSVVGIDREDIQYF. The chain joins TRBV29-1 to TRBJ2-7; weak D call: TRBD1 (7 bases). TRBJ2-4 matches the DNA end more closely, so the J call is doubtful. CDR1 and CDR2 from the germline V gene are SQVTM and ANQGSEA. This CDR3 comprises 14 residues.

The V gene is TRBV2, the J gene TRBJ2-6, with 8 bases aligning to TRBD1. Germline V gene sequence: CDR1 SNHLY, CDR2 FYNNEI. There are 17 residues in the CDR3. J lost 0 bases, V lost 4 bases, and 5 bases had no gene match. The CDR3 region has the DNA TGTGCCAGCAGTGGGACAGGGTTGCCCTCTGGGGCCAACGTCCTGACTTTC. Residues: CASSGTGLPSGANVLTF.

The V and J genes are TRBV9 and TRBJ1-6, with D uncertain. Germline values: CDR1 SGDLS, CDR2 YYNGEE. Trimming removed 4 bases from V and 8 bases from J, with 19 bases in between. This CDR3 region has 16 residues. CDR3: CASSPPAPGGHSPLHF. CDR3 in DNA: TGTGCCAGCAGCCCCCCGGCTCCAGGTGGCCATTCACCCCTCCACTTT.

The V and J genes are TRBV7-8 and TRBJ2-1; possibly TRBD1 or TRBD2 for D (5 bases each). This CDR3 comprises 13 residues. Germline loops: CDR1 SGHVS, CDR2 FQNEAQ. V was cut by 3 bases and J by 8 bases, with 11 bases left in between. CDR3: CASSFGREYEQFF. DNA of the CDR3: TGTGCCAGCAGCTTCGGCAGGGAGTATGAGCAGTTCTTC.

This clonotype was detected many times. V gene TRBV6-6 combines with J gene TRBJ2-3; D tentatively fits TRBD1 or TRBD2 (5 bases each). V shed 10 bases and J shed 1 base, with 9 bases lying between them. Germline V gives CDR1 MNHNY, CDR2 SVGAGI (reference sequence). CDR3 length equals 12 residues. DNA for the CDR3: TGTGCCACCGGGGCCGGCACAGATACGCAGTATTTT. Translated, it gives CATGAGTDTQYF.

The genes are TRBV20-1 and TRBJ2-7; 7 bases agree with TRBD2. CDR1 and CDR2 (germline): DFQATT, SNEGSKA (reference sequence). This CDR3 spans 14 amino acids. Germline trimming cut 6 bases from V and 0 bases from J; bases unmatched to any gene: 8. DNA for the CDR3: TGCAGTGCCTATCCCGGGACTACCTCCTACGAGCAGTACTTC. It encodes CSAYPGTTSYEQYF.

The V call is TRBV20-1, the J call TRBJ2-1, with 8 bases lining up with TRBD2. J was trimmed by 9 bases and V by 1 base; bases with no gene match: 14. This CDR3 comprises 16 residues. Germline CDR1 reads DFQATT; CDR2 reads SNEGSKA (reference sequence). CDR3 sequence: CSARVGTSGDIGEQFF. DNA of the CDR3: TGCAGTGCTAGAGTTGGCACTAGCGGAGATATAGGTGAGCAGTTCTTC.

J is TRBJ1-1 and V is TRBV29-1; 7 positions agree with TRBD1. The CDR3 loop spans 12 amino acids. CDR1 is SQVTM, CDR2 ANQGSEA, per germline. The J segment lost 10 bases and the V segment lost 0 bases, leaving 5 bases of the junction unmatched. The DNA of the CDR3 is TGCAGCGTTGAAGAAGGTGGACAGGCAGCTTTCTTT. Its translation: CSVEEGGQAAFF.

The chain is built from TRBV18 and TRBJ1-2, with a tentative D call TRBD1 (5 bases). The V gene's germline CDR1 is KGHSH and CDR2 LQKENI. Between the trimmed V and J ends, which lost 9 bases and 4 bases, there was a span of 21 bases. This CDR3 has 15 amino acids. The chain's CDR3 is CASNPNREGIYGYTF. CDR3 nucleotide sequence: TGTGCCAGTAACCCGAACCGGGAGGGGATCTATGGCTACACCTTC. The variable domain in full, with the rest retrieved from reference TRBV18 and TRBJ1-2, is NAGVMQNPRHLVRRRGQEARLRCSPMKGHSHVYWYRQLPEEGLKFMVYLQKENIIDESGMPKERFSAEFPKEGPSILRIQQVVRGDSAAYFCASNPNREGIYGYTFGSGTRLTVV.

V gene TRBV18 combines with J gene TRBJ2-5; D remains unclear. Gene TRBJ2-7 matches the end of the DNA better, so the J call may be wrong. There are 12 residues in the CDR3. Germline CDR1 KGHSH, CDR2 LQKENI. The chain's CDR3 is CASSPGVDEQYF. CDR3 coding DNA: TGTGCCAGCTCACCAGGCGTGGACGAGCAGTACTTC.

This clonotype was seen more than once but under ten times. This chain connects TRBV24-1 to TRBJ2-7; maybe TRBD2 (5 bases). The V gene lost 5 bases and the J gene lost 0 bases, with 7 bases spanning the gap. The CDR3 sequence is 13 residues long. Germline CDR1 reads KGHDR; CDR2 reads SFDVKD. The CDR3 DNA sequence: TGTGCCACCAGTGCGGGGAACTCCTACGAGCAGTACTTC. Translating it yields CATSAGNSYEQYF.

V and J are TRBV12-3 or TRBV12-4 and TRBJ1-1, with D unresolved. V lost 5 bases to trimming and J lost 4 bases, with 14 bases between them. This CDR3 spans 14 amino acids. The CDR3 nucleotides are TGTGCCAGCAGTCCGCTCCATGGCTCCACTGAAGCTTTCTTT. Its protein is CASSPLHGSTEAFF.

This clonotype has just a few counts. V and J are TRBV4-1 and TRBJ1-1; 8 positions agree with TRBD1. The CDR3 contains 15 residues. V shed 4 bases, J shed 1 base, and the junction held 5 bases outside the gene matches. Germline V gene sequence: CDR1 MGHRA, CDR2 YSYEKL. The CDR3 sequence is CASSPSDRENTEAFF. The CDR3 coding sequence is TGCGCCAGCAGCCCCTCGGACAGGGAGAACACTGAAGCTTTCTTT.

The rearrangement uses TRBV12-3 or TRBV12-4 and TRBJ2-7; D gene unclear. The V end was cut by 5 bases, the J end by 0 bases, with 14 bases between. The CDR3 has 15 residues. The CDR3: CASSPSLGISYEQYF. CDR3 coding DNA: TGTGCCAGCAGTCCGTCCCTTGGTATCTCCTACGAGCAGTACTTC.

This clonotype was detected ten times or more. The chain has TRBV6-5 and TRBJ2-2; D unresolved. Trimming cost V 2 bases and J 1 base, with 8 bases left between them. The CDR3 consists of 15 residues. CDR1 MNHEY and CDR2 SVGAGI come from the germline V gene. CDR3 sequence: CASSYGSLNTGELFF. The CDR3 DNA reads TGTGCCAGCAGTTACGGGTCTCTGAACACCGGGGAGCTGTTTTTT.

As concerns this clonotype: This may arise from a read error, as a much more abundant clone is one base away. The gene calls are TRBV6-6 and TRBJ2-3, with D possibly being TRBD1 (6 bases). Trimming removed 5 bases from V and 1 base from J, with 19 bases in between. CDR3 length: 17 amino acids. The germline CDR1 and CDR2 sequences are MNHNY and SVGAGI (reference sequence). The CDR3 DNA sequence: TGTGCCAGCAGTACAGGGATGGTGGGAGTAGGCACAGATACGCAGTATTTT. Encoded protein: CASSTGMVGVGTDTQYF.

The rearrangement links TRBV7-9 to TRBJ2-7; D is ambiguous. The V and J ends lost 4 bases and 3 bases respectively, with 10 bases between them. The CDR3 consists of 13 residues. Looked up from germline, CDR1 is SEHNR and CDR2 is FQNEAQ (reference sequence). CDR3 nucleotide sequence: TGTGCCAGCAGCTCCTCCGGTGTCTACGAGCAGTACTTC. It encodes CASSSSGVYEQYF. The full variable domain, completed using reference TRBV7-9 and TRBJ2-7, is DTGVSQNPRHKITKRGQNVTFRCDPISEHNRLYWYRQTLGQGPEFLTYFQNEAQLEKSRLLSDRFSAERPKGSFSTLEIQRTEQGDSAMYLCASSSSGVYEQYFGPGTRLTVT.

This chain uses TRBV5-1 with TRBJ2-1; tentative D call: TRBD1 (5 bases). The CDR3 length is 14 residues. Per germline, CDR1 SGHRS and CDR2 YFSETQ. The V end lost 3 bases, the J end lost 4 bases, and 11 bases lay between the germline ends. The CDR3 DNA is TGCGCCAGCAGCTCCCAGACAGAATACAATGAGCAGTTCTTC. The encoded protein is CASSSQTEYNEQFF.

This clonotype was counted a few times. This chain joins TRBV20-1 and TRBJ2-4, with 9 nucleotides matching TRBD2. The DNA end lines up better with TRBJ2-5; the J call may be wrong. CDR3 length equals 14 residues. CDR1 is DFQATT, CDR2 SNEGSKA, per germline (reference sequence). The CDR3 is CSARGRLAEETQYF. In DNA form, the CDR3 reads TGCAGTGCTAGGGGGAGACTAGCGGAAGAGACCCAGTACTTC.

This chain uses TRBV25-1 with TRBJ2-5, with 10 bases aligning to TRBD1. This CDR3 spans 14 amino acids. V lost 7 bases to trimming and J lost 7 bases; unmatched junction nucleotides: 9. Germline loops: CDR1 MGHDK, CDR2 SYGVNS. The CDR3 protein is CASTRQGADVTQYF. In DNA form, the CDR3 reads TGTGCCAGCACCAGACAGGGGGCGGATGTGACCCAGTACTTC.

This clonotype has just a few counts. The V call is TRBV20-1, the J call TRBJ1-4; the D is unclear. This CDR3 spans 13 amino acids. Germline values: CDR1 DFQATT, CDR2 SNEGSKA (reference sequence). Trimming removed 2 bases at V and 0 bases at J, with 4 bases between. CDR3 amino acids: CSARKATNEKLFF. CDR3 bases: TGCAGTGCTAGAAAAGCAACTAATGAAAAACTGTTTTTT.

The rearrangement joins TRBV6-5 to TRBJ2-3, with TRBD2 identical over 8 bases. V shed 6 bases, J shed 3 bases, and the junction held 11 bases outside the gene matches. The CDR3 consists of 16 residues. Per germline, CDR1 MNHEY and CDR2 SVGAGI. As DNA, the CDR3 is TGTGCCAGCAGACTCCCGGGACTAGAGATAACAGATACGCAGTATTTT. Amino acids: CASRLPGLEITDTQYF.

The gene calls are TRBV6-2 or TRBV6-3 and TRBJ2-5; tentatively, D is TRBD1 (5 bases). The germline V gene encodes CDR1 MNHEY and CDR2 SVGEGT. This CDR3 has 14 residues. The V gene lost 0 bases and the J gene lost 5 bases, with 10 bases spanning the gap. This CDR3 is CASSYSPGWETQYF. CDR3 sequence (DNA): TGTGCCAGCAGTTACTCACCAGGGTGGGAGACCCAGTACTTC.

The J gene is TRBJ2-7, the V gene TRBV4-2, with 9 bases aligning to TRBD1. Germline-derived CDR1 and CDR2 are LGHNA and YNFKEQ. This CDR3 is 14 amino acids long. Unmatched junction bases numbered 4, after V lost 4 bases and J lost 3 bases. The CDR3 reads CASSPQDRGYEQYF. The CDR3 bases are TGTGCCAGCAGCCCACAGGACAGGGGCTACGAGCAGTACTTC.

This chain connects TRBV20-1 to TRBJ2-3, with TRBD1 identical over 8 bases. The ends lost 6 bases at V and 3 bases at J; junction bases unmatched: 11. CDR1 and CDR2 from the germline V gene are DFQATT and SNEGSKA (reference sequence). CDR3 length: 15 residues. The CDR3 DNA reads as TGCAGTGCCCTCACAGGGACAGGACGGACAGATACGCAGTATTTT. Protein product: CSALTGTGRTDTQYF.